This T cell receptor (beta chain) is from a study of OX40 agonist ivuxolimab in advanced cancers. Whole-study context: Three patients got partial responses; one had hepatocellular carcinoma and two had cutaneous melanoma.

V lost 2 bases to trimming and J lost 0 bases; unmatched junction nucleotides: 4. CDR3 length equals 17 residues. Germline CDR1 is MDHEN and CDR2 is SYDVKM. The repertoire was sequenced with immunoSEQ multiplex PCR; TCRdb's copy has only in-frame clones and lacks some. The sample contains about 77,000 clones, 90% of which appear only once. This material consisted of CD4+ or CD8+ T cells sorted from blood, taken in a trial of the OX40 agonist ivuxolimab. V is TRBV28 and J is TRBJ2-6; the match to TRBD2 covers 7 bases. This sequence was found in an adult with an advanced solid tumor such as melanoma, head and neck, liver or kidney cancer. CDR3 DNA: TGTGCCAGCAGTTTAAGGTGGGGGGGCTCTGGGGCCAACGTCCTGACTTTC. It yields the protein CASSLRWGGSGANVLTF.